The 30 T cell receptor beta chains below come from one sample, sequenced in a study of T cell changes during pregnancy in multiple sclerosis (dated by TCRdb to about 2019). The library was produced with the immunoSEQ multiplex PCR assay. The source is immuneACCESS, and TCRdb retained only in-frame sequences with V and J called. Part of the clones is not carried over; for the studies checked, unresolved V genes explain less than half of this, and the remainder is unexplained. The sample records 85,000 to 100,000 clones, 92% of which are singletons. Of the sample, about 2.7% is held by the ten largest clones. The sample consisted of peripheral blood, taken in the first trimester of pregnancy. The origin of the receptors is a female donor with multiple sclerosis, enrolled in a pregnancy study.

This chain uses TRBV14 with TRBJ1-1, with TRBD1 matching over 7 bases. This CDR3 region has 13 residues. Germline assignment: CDR1 SGHDN and CDR2 FVKESK. After removal of 1 base from V and 7 bases from J, the junction contained 3 bases not matched to a gene. The CDR3 DNA is TGTGCCAGCAGCCAAGTGGGACAGCTTGAAGCTTTCTTT. It specifies CASSQVGQLEAFF. Complete variable domain (other parts from reference TRBV14 and TRBJ1-1): EAGVTQFPSHSVIEKGQTVTLRCDPISGHDNLYWYRRVMGKEIKFLLHFVKESKQDESGMPNNRFLAERTGGTYSTLKVQPAELEDSGVYFCASSQVGQLEAFFGQGTRLTVV.

The V and J genes are TRBV6-1 and TRBJ1-5; 7 bases are a match to TRBD1. The CDR3 length is 15 residues. Trimming cost V 2 bases and J 2 bases; bases outside gene matches: 3. Germline CDR1 and CDR2: MNHNS and SASEGT. The CDR3 bases are TGTGCCAGCAGTGAAACTACAGGGGGCAATCAGCCCCAGCATTTT. It is translated as CASSETTGGNQPQHF.

The chain links TRBV28 to TRBJ2-7; a weak D match, TRBD2 (7 bases). The CDR3 runs 16 residues. Per the germline V gene, CDR1 is MDHEN and CDR2 is SYDVKM. Trimming shortened V by 5 bases and J by 0 bases, and 17 bases separated the two germline ends. The DNA of the CDR3 is TGTGCCAGCAGTCGAGCGGGGCAGGGGCCCTCCTACGAGCAGTACTTC. Protein sequence: CASSRAGQGPSYEQYF.

This chain uses TRBV28 with TRBJ2-7, with D tentatively TRBD2 (5 bases). Trimming shortened V by 2 bases and J by 5 bases, and 13 bases separated the two germline ends. The germline CDR1 and CDR2 sequences are MDHEN and SYDVKM. The CDR3 spans 14 residues. The CDR3 spells CASSLSRRTHEQYF. The CDR3 bases are TGTGCCAGCAGTTTAAGTAGGAGGACCCACGAGCAGTACTTC.

J is TRBJ1-3 and V is TRBV5-6; D remains unclear. With 1 base removed from V and 0 bases from J, the gap between germline ends came to 11 bases. The CDR3 length is 16 residues. CDR1 SGHDT and CDR2 YYEEEE come from the germline V gene. The CDR3 spells CASSLLTRDSGNTIYF. CDR3 nucleotides: TGTGCCAGCAGCTTGTTAACCCGGGACTCTGGAAACACCATATATTTT.

The CDR3 bases are TGTGCCTGGAGTGTGGACTACTCCTACGAGCAGTACTTC. This gives the protein CAWSVDYSYEQYF. This chain uses TRBV30 with TRBJ2-7; possibly TRBD2 for D (6 bases). Germline V CDR1 and CDR2: GTSNPN, SVGIG (reference sequence). V was trimmed by 0 bases and J by 0 bases, leaving 6 bases between them. The CDR3 is 13 amino acids.

This clone was picked up one time. V is TRBV7-2 and J is TRBJ2-7; no reliable D call. Looked up from germline, CDR1 is SGHTA and CDR2 is FQGNSA. The CDR3 covers 17 residues. V shed 0 bases and J shed 4 bases, with 19 bases lying between them. CDR3 sequence: CASSLAHGPAFLYEQYF. Written as DNA, the CDR3 is TGTGCCAGCAGCTTAGCGCATGGGCCAGCCTTCTTATACGAGCAGTACTTC.

The V and J genes are TRBV28 and TRBJ1-1, with D unresolved. Trimming stripped 6 bases from V and 3 bases from J, with 14 bases between. Looked up from germline, CDR1 is MDHEN and CDR2 is SYDVKM. CDR3 length: 14 amino acids. The CDR3 loop is CASSLSRPYTEAFF. The CDR3, as DNA: TGTGCCAGCAGCCTAAGCAGGCCCTACACTGAAGCTTTCTTT.

V is TRBV9 and J is TRBJ1-1, with 8 bases aligning to TRBD1. Looked up from germline, CDR1 is SGDLS and CDR2 is YYNGEE. This CDR3 has 14 amino acids. With 3 bases clipped from V and 4 bases from J, the junction kept 5 bases outside the gene matches. CDR3 sequence (DNA): TGTGCCAGCAGCGCCGACAGGGGCCTCACTGAAGCTTTCTTT. Amino acid sequence: CASSADRGLTEAFF.

The J gene is TRBJ2-1, the V gene TRBV9, with 7 bases matching TRBD1. Germline V gene sequence: CDR1 SGDLS, CDR2 YYNGEE. The length of the CDR3 is 16 residues. Trimming removed 1 base from V and 3 bases from J; junction bases left unmatched: 7. CDR3 DNA: TGTGCCAGCAGCGTATTAGGGGGCGGCGTCTACAATGAGCAGTTCTTC. It specifies CASSVLGGGVYNEQFF.

V gene TRBV12-2 combines with J gene TRBJ2-1; the tabulated D call, TRBD2, remains unverified against the DNA. TRBV12-2 is classified as a pseudogene. This CDR3 spans 14 amino acids. CDR3 residues: CASRFAEPLNEQFF. The CDR3 region has the DNA TGTGCAAGTCGCTTCGCGGAGCCGCTCAATGAGCAGTTCTTC.

The V gene is TRBV11-3, the J gene TRBJ2-2, with TRBD1 identical over 7 bases. The V gene's germline CDR1 is SGHNT and CDR2 YENEEA. Germline trimming cut 4 bases from V and 2 bases from J; bases unmatched to any gene: 7. The CDR3 is 16 amino acids. The chain's CDR3 is CASSSRQGRNTGELFF. In DNA, the CDR3 is TGTGCCAGCAGCTCCAGACAGGGTAGAAACACCGGGGAGCTGTTTTTT.

The CDR3 here is CATSRDTGFGANVLTF. Here the CDR3 DNA reads TGTGCCACCAGCAGAGATACAGGGTTTGGGGCCAACGTCCTGACTTTC. This chain uses TRBV15 with TRBJ2-6; TRBD1 is a possible D gene (6 bases). The CDR3 sequence is 16 residues long. Germline V gene lookup returns CDR1 LNHNV and CDR2 YYDKDF (reference sequence). The V end was cut by 0 bases, the J end by 3 bases, with 9 bases between.

The V gene is TRBV5-1, the J gene TRBJ1-4; no firm D call. The CDR3 runs to 15 residues. Germline CDR1 and CDR2: SGHRS and YFSETQ. V was shortened by 0 bases and J by 0 bases, with 6 bases between the two germline ends. The CDR3 region is CASSLDGATNEKLFF. The CDR3 DNA follows: TGCGCCAGCAGCTTGGACGGTGCAACTAATGAAAAACTGTTTTTT.

This clone showed up just once. This sequence joins TRBV9 and TRBJ2-1; a possible D gene is TRBD2 (5 bases). CDR1 is SGDLS and CDR2 is YYNGEE in the germline V gene. The CDR3 covers 13 residues. With 4 bases removed from V and 9 bases from J, the gap between germline ends came to 14 bases. CDR3 DNA sequence: TGTGCCAGCAGCCCGCCCCGGGGAGTTGAGCAGTTCTTC. Translation gives CASSPPRGVEQFF.

The chain couples TRBV29-1 to TRBJ2-5; D is uncertain. The germline V gene encodes CDR1 SQVTM and CDR2 ANQGSEA. There are 12 residues in the CDR3. V lost 4 bases, J lost 1 base, and 7 bases lay in between. In nucleotides, the CDR3 is TGCAGCGTTGGTGCCAGCCAAGAGACCCAGTACTTC. Translation gives CSVGASQETQYF. Full variable domain (remainder filled in from reference TRBV29-1 and TRBJ2-5): SAVISQKPSRDICQRGTSLTIQCQVDSQVTMMFWYRQQPGQSLTLIATANQGSEATYESGFVIDKFPISRPNLTFSTLTVSNMSPEDSSIYLCSVGASQETQYFGPGTRLLVL.

This chain joins TRBV29-1 and TRBJ1-1; a weak D match, TRBD1 (5 bases). The CDR3 consists of 13 residues. V shed 4 bases and J shed 4 bases, with 13 bases lying between them. Looked up from germline, CDR1 is SQVTM and CDR2 is ANQGSEA. In DNA form, the CDR3 reads TGCAGCGTTGGCGGAGGGAGGGGCACTGAAGCTTTCTTT. Translation: CSVGGGRGTEAFF.

This clone was seen only a few times. This chain uses TRBV15 with TRBJ1-1, with TRBD1 as a possible D gene (5 bases). CDR3 length: 17 residues. V was trimmed by 1 base and J by 1 base, leaving 16 bases between them. Germline V gene data show CDR1 as LNHNV and CDR2 as YYDKDF (reference sequence). The CDR3 nucleotides are TGTGCCACCAGCAGAGGGGGGGGAACAGGTCGGAACACTGAAGCTTTCTTT. Its protein product is CATSRGGGTGRNTEAFF.

The gene calls are TRBV5-1 and TRBJ2-1, with no clear D. The germline gives CDR1 SGHRS, CDR2 YFSETQ. V dropped 2 bases and J dropped 1 base, with 7 bases sitting between them. The CDR3 extends over 14 amino acids. The DNA for the CDR3 is TGCGCCAGCAGCTTTGTCGTTTCCTACAATGAGCAGTTCTTC. Amino acids: CASSFVVSYNEQFF.

The V and J genes are TRBV19 and TRBJ1-5; 7 bases match TRBD1. Germline V lookup: CDR1 LNHDA, CDR2 SQIVND (reference sequence). The CDR3 totals 19 residues. V lost 2 bases and J lost 0; bases outside the gene matches: 13. This CDR3 reads CASSISSAGGWISNQPQHF. The CDR3 DNA reads as TGTGCCAGTAGTATATCGTCCGCAGGGGGTTGGATTAGCAATCAGCCCCAGCATTTT.

The chain is built from TRBV27 and TRBJ2-7; no definite D call. The CDR3 contains 13 residues. The germline gives CDR1 MNHEY, CDR2 SMNVEV (reference sequence). Deletions cut 0 bases from V and 1 base from J, with 4 bases between. CDR3 in DNA: TGTGCCAGCAGTTTATCTCCTTCCTACGAGCAGTACTTC. Translating gives CASSLSPSYEQYF.

The chain uses TRBV5-1 and TRBJ2-7; 7 nucleotides align to TRBD1. Germline V gene sequence: CDR1 SGHRS, CDR2 YFSETQ. V lost 4 bases, J lost 2 bases, and 3 bases stayed unmatched. This CDR3 spans 13 amino acids. CDR3 DNA: TGCGCCAGCAGCAGGGGGCAGACCTACGAGCAGTACTTC. It yields the protein CASSRGQTYEQYF. The variable domain in full, completed from reference TRBV5-1 and TRBJ2-7, reads KAGVTQTPRYLIKTRGQQVTLSCSPISGHRSVSWYQQTPGQGLQFLFEYFSETQRNKGNFPGRFSGRQFSNSRSEMNVSTLELGDSALYLCASSRGQTYEQYFGPGTRLTVT.

J is TRBJ1-2 and V is TRBV7-2; 11 nucleotides agree with TRBD1. This CDR3 is 16 amino acids long. The trim removed 1 base at V and 5 bases at J, leaving 6 bases unmatched. CDR1 SGHTA and CDR2 FQGNSA come from the germline V gene. The CDR3 region is CASSLDGGQGAYGYTF. CDR3 DNA sequence: TGTGCCAGCAGCTTAGATGGAGGACAGGGGGCTTATGGCTACACCTTC.

The chain uses TRBV29-1 and TRBJ1-1; the match to TRBD1 covers 11 bases. Trimming removed 7 bases from V and 6 bases from J; junction bases left unmatched: 7. This CDR3 region has 13 residues. Germline lookup yields CDR1 SQVTM and CDR2 ANQGSEA. The CDR3 nucleotides are TGCAGCGCGGACAGGGGGCGGGATGCTGAAGCTTTCTTT. Amino acids: CSADRGRDAEAFF.

The gene calls are TRBV27 and TRBJ1-5, with TRBD1 matching 9 bases. Germline loops: CDR1 MNHEY, CDR2 SMNVEV (reference sequence). With 6 bases clipped from V and 6 bases from J, the junction kept 6 bases outside the gene matches. The CDR3 runs 14 residues. As DNA, the CDR3 is TGTGCCAGCAGCTCTGGGACAGGGCTTCAGCCCCAGCATTTT. Translation gives CASSSGTGLQPQHF.

The chain carries TRBV6-1 and TRBJ1-2; D not resolved. Trimming removed 11 bases at V and 3 bases at J, with 16 bases between. In germline, CDR1 is MNHNS, CDR2 SASEGT. This CDR3 region has 13 residues. CDR3 residues: CAGSDTNYYGYTF. The CDR3, as DNA: TGTGCCGGATCAGACACGAATTACTATGGCTACACCTTC.

This chain connects TRBV18 to TRBJ1-4; no firm D call. The CDR3 has 16 residues. Trimming cost V 3 bases and J 8 bases, with 19 bases left between them. Germline V gives CDR1 KGHSH, CDR2 LQKENI. Written as DNA, the CDR3 is TGTGCCAGCTCACCTGGAGGACGAATTAGGGAGGAAAAACTGTTTTTT. It encodes CASSPGGRIREEKLFF.

The V call is TRBV19, the J call TRBJ1-5; D is possibly TRBD1 (6 bases). The CDR3 is 15 residues long. Trimming stripped 6 bases from V and 1 base from J, with 13 bases between. The germline gives CDR1 LNHDA, CDR2 SQIVND (reference sequence). CDR3 DNA: TGTGCCAGTAGCTCGACAGGATGGAGCAATCAGCCCCAGCATTTT. Translating it yields CASSSTGWSNQPQHF. The variable domain in full, with the rest retrieved from reference TRBV19 and TRBJ1-5, is DGGITQSPKYLFRKEGQNVTLSCEQNLNHDAMYWYRQDPGQGLRLIYYSQIVNDFQKGDIAEGYSVSREKKESFPLTVTSAQKNPTAFYLCASSSTGWSNQPQHFGDGTRLSIL.

This clone was counted once. The chain recombines TRBV28 with TRBJ2-2, with TRBD2 matching over 7 bases. With V trimmed by 11 bases and J by 7 bases, 13 bases remained unmatched. Germline V gene sequence: CDR1 MDHEN, CDR2 SYDVKM. This CDR3 is built from 14 residues. This chain's CDR3 is CAGSGGGRGGELFF. As DNA, the CDR3 is TGTGCCGGTTCGGGTGGCGGGAGAGGCGGGGAGCTGTTTTTT.

The chain joins TRBV9 to TRBJ2-1, with D perhaps matching TRBD2 (5 bases). CDR3 size: 15 residues. Germline V gene sequence: CDR1 SGDLS, CDR2 YYNGEE. The V and J ends lost 0 bases and 7 bases respectively, with 14 bases between them. The CDR3 DNA sequence: TGTGCCAGCAGCGTAGAGTGGGAGTTAAGGAATGAGCAGTTCTTC. Translation gives CASSVEWELRNEQFF.